This T cell receptor beta chain was captured by sequencing in a study of CD8 T cells in Susac syndrome. The CDR3 sequence is 13 residues long. V lost 5 bases to trimming and J lost 3 bases, with 11 bases between them. Germline V gives CDR1 MNHEY, CDR2 SVGAGI. RNA was extracted with the RNeasy kit, and a quantity of about 0.5 to 1 ug was reverse transcribed using random hexamers. The amplification used immunoSEQ multiplex PCR on TCR beta CDR3; it spanned 54 Vbeta and 13 Jbeta. Each CDR3 protein is one row after TCRdb ran MiXCR on the immunoSEQ multiplex PCR reads. The data show some 140,000 distinct CDR3 sequences, with roughly 89% seen just once and 0.24% held by the top ten. The multiple sclerosis controls were treatment-naive patients with relapsing-remitting disease that was stable or active.

J is TRBJ2-7 and V is TRBV6-5, with D perhaps TRBD1 (6 bases). The TCR was taken from a human donor with multiple sclerosis. Material: CD8+ T cells from PBMCs. This chain's CDR3 is CASSPGQNYEQYF. CDR3 sequence (DNA): TGTGCCAGCAGTCCGGGACAAAACTACGAGCAGTACTTC.